This TCR beta chain was identified during a study of human T cells and chemical hapten exposure. Time point noted: pre-sensitization, week 0. The sample's treatment: therapeutic diphenylcyclopropenone sensitization with weekly scalp DPC. TCRdb fed the RACE reads into MiXCR, producing one record per CDR3 protein. The table records under 200,000 distinct CDR3 sequences, 25% to 30% of them present only once. The CDR3 consists of 13 residues. V gave up 4 bases and J gave up 9 bases; unmatched junction bases: 7. CDR1 is SGHRS and CDR2 is YFSETQ in the germline V gene. The receptor's source is a woman younger than 45 with alopecia areata. Some clones in this sample may be carry-over from other donors' samples. The chain joins TRBV5-1 to TRBJ2-1; 7 nucleotides align to TRBD2. The source was whole blood, collected in connection with sensitization to the hapten diphenylcyclopropenone (DPC). The CDR3 sequence is CASSPGGSFEQFF. The CDR3 DNA sequence: TGCGCCAGCAGCCCGGGAGGAAGTTTTGAGCAGTTCTTC.